Shown below are 17 T cell receptor beta chains from a single sample sequenced in a study of breast tumors, draining lymph nodes, adjacent tissues. Breast cancer patients provided tissue from their axillary draining lymph nodes. From the multiplex PCR reads, TCRdb called clonotypes with MiXCR, one entry per CDR3 protein. The sample lists approximately 150,000 distinct CDR3 sequences, more than 25% occurring once. Specimen: axillary lymph node tissue. Receptors originate from a female donor with breast cancer. Some clones in this sample may be carry-over from other donors' samples.

The CDR3 DNA is TGTGCCAGCAGTTACGGAGCGGGGTCGCAAGAGACCCAGTACTTC. Translation gives CASSYGAGSQETQYF. V gene TRBV6-2 or TRBV6-3 combines with J gene TRBJ2-5, with 7 positions matching TRBD2. With 2 bases clipped from V and 2 bases from J, the junction kept 5 bases outside the gene matches. This CDR3 contains 15 residues. The germline CDR1 and CDR2 sequences are MNHEY and SVGEGT.

This clonotype was seen more than once but under ten times. The DNA of the CDR3 is TGTGCCAGCAGTTACGATATGAACACTGAAGCTTTCTTT. Its protein product is CASSYDMNTEAFF. This sequence joins TRBV6-5 and TRBJ1-1; no reliable D call. CDR1 and CDR2 from the germline V gene are MNHEY and SVGAGI. The V end was cut by 2 bases, the J end by 0 bases, with 4 bases between. This CDR3 is 13 amino acids long.

This clonotype was found once. The limits of the CDR3 on the DNA are not certain, so only TCRdb's listed CDR3 is given. The chain couples TRBV11-2 to TRBJ2-7; TRBD2 is taken as the D call from the table, unchecked against the DNA. The CDR3 extends over 21 residues, inclusive of both ends. CDR1 is SGHAT and CDR2 is FQNNGV in the germline V gene. The chain's CDR3 is CASSFYICSASTSGRSSEQYF.

In the case of this clonotype: Given a much more abundant clone one base away, this may be a read error. This chain links TRBV28 with TRBJ2-1; 12 bases align to TRBD2. Germline values: CDR1 MDHEN, CDR2 SYDVKM. CDR3 length equals 14 residues. This CDR3 is CASRLGRLAGGRSF. The CDR3 DNA reads as TGTGCCAGCAGACTAGGGAGGCTAGCGGGGGGGCGATCCTTC.

This clonotype was seen only a few times. It may be a read error: a sequence one base away is much more abundant. The chain uses TRBV27 and TRBJ1-6, with D possibly being TRBD1 (6 bases). The germline CDR1 and CDR2 sequences are MNHEY and SMNVEV (reference sequence). The CDR3 runs to 13 residues. Trimming left V 6 bases short and J 8 bases short, with 11 bases between. CDR3 DNA sequence: TGTGCCAGCAGAACAGGGTCGGATTCACCCCTCCACTTT. It codes for CASRTGSDSPLHF.

In regard to this clonotype: A read error may explain this, as a much larger clone is one base away. The rearrangement links TRBV18 to TRBJ2-1; the match to TRBD1 covers 8 bases. Germline values: CDR1 KGHSH, CDR2 LQKENI. CDR3 length equals 16 residues. The CDR3 coding sequence is TGTGCCAGCTCACAGCGACAGGGGAGTCAGGGCAATAAGCAGTTCTTC. Protein: CASSQRQGSQGNKQFF. The full variable domain, completed using reference TRBV18 and TRBJ2-1, is NAGVMQNPRHLVRRRGQEARLRCSPMKGHSHVYWYRQLPEEGLKFMVYLQKENIIDESGMPKERFSAEFPKEGPSILRIQQVVRGDSAAYFCASSQRQGSQGNKQFFGPGTRLTVL.

This clonotype has just a few counts. Since a much larger clone is just one base distant, this may be a read error. This chain links TRBV7-9 with TRBJ2-1; 12 positions match TRBD2. The ends lost 4 bases at V and 8 bases at J; junction bases unmatched: 9. CDR3 length: 16 amino acids. CDR1 and CDR2 from the germline V gene are SEHNR and FQNEAQ (reference sequence). The CDR3 bases are TGTGCCAGCAGCTCACTAGCGGGAGGATTATACGATGAGCAGTTCTTC. It encodes CASSSLAGGLYDEQFF.

The table lists this clonotype with many counts. V gene TRBV5-4 combines with J gene TRBJ2-7; 9 nucleotides match TRBD1. From germline, CDR1 is SGHNT and CDR2 YYREEE (reference sequence). The CDR3 contains 12 residues. The ends lost 10 bases at V and 5 bases at J; junction bases unmatched: 7. CDR3 sequence reads: CAGGTGSHEQYF. The CDR3, as DNA: TGTGCCGGGGGGACAGGGTCCCACGAGCAGTACTTC. The variable domain in full, completed from reference TRBV5-4 and TRBJ2-7, reads ETGVTQSPTHLIKTRGQQVTLRCSSQSGHNTVSWYQQALGQGPQFIFQYYREEENGRGNFPPRFSGLQFPNYSSELNVNALELDDSALYLCAGGTGSHEQYFGPGTRLTVT.

At least ten counts were recorded for this clonotype. An end of the junction differs from the germline gene, which may be a read error. This chain links TRBV7-8 with TRBJ1-3; 9 bases are a match to TRBD1. CDR3 size: 13 residues. Germline values: CDR1 SGHVS, CDR2 FQNEAQ. The CDR3 region is CASSGQGRGTMYF. The CDR3 coding sequence is TGTGCCAGCAGCGGACAGGGGAGAGGGACCATGTATTTT.

The V gene is TRBV12-3 or TRBV12-4, the J gene TRBJ1-2; 9 bases match TRBD1. The CDR3 extends over 15 amino acids. The V and J ends lost 7 bases and 3 bases, in that order; junction bases with no gene match: 9. CDR3 residues: CASTLLGQGDYGYTF. CDR3 DNA: TGTGCCAGCACCTTACTGGGACAGGGTGACTATGGCTACACCTTC.

As concerns this clonotype: The conserved final phenylalanine or tryptophan is absent from the CDR3, which likely points to a read error. This chain links TRBV11-2 with TRBJ1-4; D gene uncertain. Germline CDR1 and CDR2: SGHAT and FQNNGV. This CDR3 has 13 residues. The V end lost 3 bases, the J end lost 8 bases, and 10 bases lay between the germline ends. CDR3 sequence reads: CASSFESQEKLFL. The CDR3 coding sequence is TGTGCCAGCAGCTTCGAGTCCCAGGAAAAACTGTTTCTT.

The V gene is TRBV20-1, the J gene TRBJ2-1, with 11 bases that match TRBD2. This CDR3 has 15 amino acids. Trimming removed 3 bases from V and 4 bases from J; junction bases left unmatched: 5. Germline CDR1 and CDR2: DFQATT and SNEGSKA (reference sequence). The CDR3 region is CSARGGLAGYNEQFF. The CDR3 nucleotides read TGCAGTGCTAGGGGCGGACTAGCGGGTTACAATGAGCAGTTCTTC.

The sample holds many counts of this clonotype. V gene TRBV19 combines with J gene TRBJ2-6, with D unresolved. Trimming took 1 base from V and 3 from J, leaving 7 bases between them. The germline V gene has CDR1 LNHDA and CDR2 SQIVND (reference sequence). CDR3 length: 15 amino acids. The CDR3 DNA reads as TGTGCCAGTAGTATAGCTAGGGTTGGGGCCAACGTCCTGACTTTC. Its protein product is CASSIARVGANVLTF.

This clonotype has a count of ten or more. The chain is built from TRBV18 and TRBJ2-2, with a weak D call TRBD2 (5 bases). This CDR3 contains 15 residues. CDR1 and CDR2 from the germline V gene are KGHSH and LQKENI. V lost 5 bases, J lost 3 bases, and 13 bases lay in between. CDR3 sequence reads: CASSGEWLDTGELFF. As DNA, the CDR3 is TGTGCCAGCTCAGGGGAGTGGCTGGACACCGGGGAGCTGTTTTTT.

As for this clonotype: The conserved phenylalanine or tryptophan is not found at the CDR3 terminus, so this likely reflects a read error. The chain combines TRBV28 with TRBJ2-2; 14 bases fit TRBD2. Trimming at V came to 2 bases and at J to 1 base, leaving 6 bases not matched to a gene. The CDR3 is 19 amino acids. The germline V gene encodes CDR1 MDHEN and CDR2 SYDVKM. The CDR3 DNA is TGTGCCAGCAGTTTAAGGGGGGGACTAGCGGGGGTGAACACCGGGGAGCTGTTTTGT. Its protein product is CASSLRGGLAGVNTGELFC.

The chain employs TRBV20-1 and TRBJ2-5, with TRBD1 as a possible D gene (5 bases). Germline values: CDR1 DFQATT, CDR2 SNEGSKA (reference sequence). The CDR3 consists of 13 residues. Deletions cut 4 bases from V and 1 base from J, with 10 bases between. CDR3 loop: CSAKDRPQETQYF. The CDR3 region has the DNA TGCAGTGCTAAAGACAGACCCCAAGAGACCCAGTACTTC.

This clonotype was detected only once. V gene TRBV10-3 combines with J gene TRBJ2-7; 12 bases map to TRBD1. The J call is in doubt because the DNA end fits TRBJ2-1 better. The CDR3 covers 16 residues. Germline V gene sequence: CDR1 ENHRY, CDR2 SYGVKD. As DNA, the CDR3 is TGTGCCATCAGTGAGTGGGGACAGGGGGCATACAATGAGCAGTTCTTC. Its protein product is CAISEWGQGAYNEQFF.